The following is a T cell receptor beta chain sequence with its context. The antigen it recognizes is unknown. The sample holds no much larger clone one base away, and base qualities are not on file. The immunoSEQ Assay was used to immunosequence TCRbeta CDR3 regions from genomic DNA. Prior to high-throughput sequencing, genomic DNA was amplified by bias-controlled multiplex PCR. In the source study's methods: To quantify the absolute abundance of each unique TCRbeta CDR3 region, the sequences were collapsed and filtered. Clonality, defined as 1 minus Pielou's evenness, was calculated using productive rearrangements only. A previously published method was used to identify clones whose frequencies were significantly greater in on-treatment samples than in baseline samples. Imported from immuneACCESS, the table was reduced by TCRdb to in-frame sequences with V and J called. These copies leave out some clones; in studies compared against another copy, an unresolved V gene accounts for under half, and the cause of the remainder is not known. The D gene and trimming were derived from the DNA, and the V and J assignments and clone size from that table. The sample data list 25,000 to 35,000 clones, and around 88% of these were observed just once. The top ten hold about a fifth of the sample.

The sample's treatment or condition label is to be understood as: randomized to nivolumab then ipilimumab (arm A) or the reverse (arm B). Prior DNA-damaging chemotherapy had not been received by any trial patient. Live CD3+CD8+ cells negative for CD19 and CD56 were sorted from thawed PBMCs on a FACS Aria II flow cytometer. Samples were obtained from patients with melanoma enrolled in CheckMate 064, a randomized, open-label phase II trial of sequential checkpoint blockade. Peripheral blood mononuclear cells were collected by leukapheresis, purified using Ficoll-Paque, and frozen in human serum containing about 11% DMSO. Purity of sorted blood CD3+CD8+ cells was verified at >98% immediately after sorting, followed by DNA extraction. Looking up the germline V gene yields CDR1 MGHRA and CDR2 YSYEKL. Trimming removed 10 bases from V and 2 bases from J; the gene matches leave 18 bases unexplained. The CDR3, cysteine through phenylalanine, is 17 amino acids long. CDR3 DNA is the only sequence kept; it has 51 bases, read in frame from the first base.

These data come from a study of sequential checkpoint blockade in melanoma (dated by TCRdb to between 2018 and 2020). Regarding the complete study: Using 1:1 randomization, the trial assigned patients either to first-line nivolumab followed by ipilimumab (arm A) or to ipilimumab followed by nivolumab (arm B). Maintenance nivolumab was given following each of the two trial sequences.

Overall study results and their limits: The response-prediction model combining TCR metrics and mutation burden needs validation in larger, independent patient cohorts.

The input for sequencing was CD8+ T cells sorted from blood (inferred from file names), taken from a patient given nivolumab and ipilimumab in sequence. The sequence joins TRBV4-1 to TRBJ2-7, and 9 junction bases match TRBD1. The source is a human donor with melanoma. The CDR3 region: CATSDRGPTHLPYEQYF. The DNA sequence is TGCGCCACTTCGGACAGGGGTCCAACCCACCTCCCCTACGAGCAGTACTTC.